This T cell receptor beta chain was sequenced during a study of cytotoxic CD8 clonotypes in ibrutinib-treated CLL. Whole-study results and caveats: Sampling times (in sustained-remission versus progressing patients) were not the same.

The assay was immunoSEQ multiplex PCR, and TCRdb's table has in-frame clones only and misses some. The sample shows roughly 300,000 clones, around 69% of them seen only once. Germline values: CDR1 PRHDT, CDR2 FYEKMQ (reference sequence). The CDR3 is 15 residues long. The V end was cut by 4 bases, the J end by 3 bases, with 13 bases between. Regarding this clone: No antigen is known for it.

This clonotype was obtained from a human donor with chronic lymphocytic leukemia. The chain carries TRBV13 and TRBJ1-5; D not certain. The sample consisted of PBMCs, taken at disease progression, from a patient treated with ibrutinib. As DNA, the CDR3 is TGTGCCAGCAGCTCCAGGTCCGAGTCCAATCAGCCCCAGCATTTT. Translating gives CASSSRSESNQPQHF.